This T cell receptor (beta chain) was recorded in a study of graft-versus-host responses after intestinal transplantation. Study as a whole: Once they had received anti-thymocyte globulin induction, all recipients took tacrolimus and steroids for 2 to 4 years. Study-wide results and caveats: Investigators detected GvH clones in recipient marrow, with some emerging earlier in ileum or blood.

The method was immunoSEQ multiplex PCR; TCRdb's version includes in-frame clones alone and lacks a portion of them. The table includes around 96,000 clones, approximately 92% detected once. This CDR3 spans 14 amino acids. The V gene's germline CDR1 is SSHAT and CDR2 FNYEAQ (reference sequence). To note about this clone: Its antigen is still unknown. One end of the junction is discordant with germline, which a read error may explain.

The specimen comprised PBMCs, sampled 450 to 480 days after intestinal transplant. The genes are TRBV7-7 and TRBJ2-2; D might be TRBD1 (6 bases). The sequence derives from a human patient who received an intestinal transplant, so some T cells may come from the graft donor. The CDR3 bases are TGTGCTAGCAGCCCGGACAGGAACACCGGGGAGCTGTTTTTT. Protein product: CASSPDRNTGELFF.